This is a list of T cell receptor beta chains from one sample in a study of blood T cell repertoires in COVID-19. TCRdb's copy holds only in-frame clones and misses some; the assay was immunoSEQ multiplex PCR. The table shows some 98,000 clones, with 70% to 85% occurring only once. The source material was peripheral blood. The receptors derive from a man between 60 and 75 years old with acute or convalescent COVID-19. Both conserved end residues are part of each CDR3. A D gene is named only where the DNA matches it firmly. Clone size appears in some rows only: once, few, many, or a class for an expanded clone.

v_gene,d_gene,j_gene,abundance,CDR3aa,CDR3nt
TRBV19,.,TRBJ2-3,.,CASSSTGSRTDTQYF,TGTGCCAGTAGTAGTACAGGGTCCCGCACAGATACGCAGTATTTT
TRBV9,TRBD1,TRBJ1-6,.,CASSPGGQPNSPLHF,TGTGCCAGCAGCCCAGGGGGGCAGCCTAATTCACCCCTCCACTTT
TRBV18,TRBD1,TRBJ1-2,.,CASSPSGTVTYGYTF,TGTGCCAGCTCACCATCCGGGACAGTGACCTATGGCTACACCTTC
TRBV11-3,.,TRBJ2-3,.,CASGRGSTDTQYF,TGTGCCAGCGGGCGAGGGAGCACAGATACGCAGTATTTT
TRBV7-2,TRBD2,TRBJ2-1,once,CASSLGGSRSYNEQFF,TGTGCCAGCAGCTTAGGCGGGAGTAGATCCTACAATGAGCAGTTCTTC
TRBV6-2/TRBV6-3,TRBD1,TRBJ1-5,.,CASSFRGEYQPQHF,TGTGCCAGCAGTTTCAGGGGGGAATATCAGCCCCAGCATTTT
TRBV6-2/TRBV6-3,TRBD2,TRBJ2-7,.,CASSYRGGSTSYEQYF,TGTGCCAGCAGTTACCGGGGAGGGTCAACTTCCTACGAGCAGTACTTC
TRBV4-1,.,TRBJ1-2,.,CASSQDFPAGADGYTF,TGCGCCAGCAGCCAAGACTTCCCAGCCGGAGCTGATGGCTACACCTTC
TRBV7-2,.,TRBJ1-3,.,CASSLSHRGRTGNTIYF,TGTGCCAGCAGCTTATCCCATCGGGGGAGGACTGGAAACACCATATATTTT
TRBV7-8,TRBD2,TRBJ2-2,.,CASSFGSSGGPDGELFF,TGTGCCAGCAGCTTCGGGTCTAGCGGGGGTCCGGACGGGGAGCTGTTTTTT
TRBV27,.,TRBJ2-6,once,CASSFFGPTGANVLTF,TGTGCCAGCAGTTTTTTTGGCCCCACTGGGGCCAACGTCCTGACTTTC
TRBV7-2,.,TRBJ1-6,.,CASSLIGRTSSPLHF,TGTGCCAGCAGCTTAATCGGGCGGACTAGTAGTCCCCTCCACTTT
TRBV28,.,TRBJ1-4,.,CASSLLGRDNEKLFF,TGTGCCAGCAGTTTATTGGGCAGGGATAATGAAAAACTGTTTTTT
TRBV7-8,TRBD1,TRBJ1-4,.,CASQRDRDEKLFF,TGTGCCAGCCAGAGGGACAGGGATGAAAAACTGTTTTTT
TRBV2,.,TRBJ1-4,.,CASSEGGWPTTNEKLFF,TGTGCCAGCAGTGAAGGAGGCTGGCCAACCACTAATGAAAAACTGTTTTTT
TRBV6-2/TRBV6-3,TRBD2,TRBJ2-2,.,CASSRLTGTSGNTGELFF,TGTGCCAGCAGCCGCCTCACGGGGACTAGCGGGAACACCGGGGAGCTGTTTTTT
TRBV7-8,.,TRBJ1-5,.,CASSFAHYSNQPQHF,TGTGCCAGCAGCTTCGCACATTATAGCAATCAGCCCCAGCATTTT
TRBV9,.,TRBJ1-3,.,CASSAYGQSSGNTIYF,TGTGCCAGCAGCGCCTACGGACAGAGCTCTGGAAACACCATATATTTT
TRBV4-2,TRBD2,TRBJ2-3,.,CASSYGLAGRFTDTQYF,TGTGCCAGCAGCTATGGACTAGCGGGGAGATTCACAGATACGCAGTATTTT
TRBV6-1,.,TRBJ1-2,.,CASSEALSNRVYGYTF,TGTGCCAGCAGTGAAGCGCTAAGTAATCGGGTCTATGGCTACACCTTC
TRBV5-6,TRBD2,TRBJ2-1,.,CASSPKLAGGYNEQFF,TGTGCCAGCAGCCCTAAGCTAGCGGGGGGCTACAATGAGCAGTTCTTC
TRBV7-5,.,TRBJ2-5,.,CARSLAGRGPEETQYF,TGTGCCAGAAGCTTAGCTGGGCGGGGGCCGGAGGAGACCCAGTACTTC
TRBV6-4,TRBD1,TRBJ1-2,.,CASRGQGACYGYTF,TGTGCCAGCAGAGGACAGGGAGCCTGCTATGGCTACACCTTC
TRBV29-1,.,TRBJ1-3,.,CSEECQPGNTIYF,TGCAGCGAGGAGTGCCAGCCTGGAAACACCATATATTTT
TRBV10-1,TRBD1,TRBJ1-5,.,CASSPSRDRGGSNQPQHF,TGCGCCAGCAGTCCCAGCCGGGACAGGGGAGGTAGCAATCAGCCCCAGCATTTT